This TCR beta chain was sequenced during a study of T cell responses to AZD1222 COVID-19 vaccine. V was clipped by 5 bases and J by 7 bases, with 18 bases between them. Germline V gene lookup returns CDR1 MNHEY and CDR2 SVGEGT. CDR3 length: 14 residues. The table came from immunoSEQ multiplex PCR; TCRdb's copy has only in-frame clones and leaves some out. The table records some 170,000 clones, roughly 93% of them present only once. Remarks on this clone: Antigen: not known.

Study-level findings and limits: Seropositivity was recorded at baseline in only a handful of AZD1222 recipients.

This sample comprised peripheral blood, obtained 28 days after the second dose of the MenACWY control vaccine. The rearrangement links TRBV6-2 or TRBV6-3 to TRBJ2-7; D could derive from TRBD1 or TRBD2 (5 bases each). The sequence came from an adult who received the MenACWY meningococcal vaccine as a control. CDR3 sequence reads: CASSPSGAPGEQYF. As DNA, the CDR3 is TGTGCCAGCAGTCCCTCCGGGGCCCCTGGGGAGCAGTACTTC.